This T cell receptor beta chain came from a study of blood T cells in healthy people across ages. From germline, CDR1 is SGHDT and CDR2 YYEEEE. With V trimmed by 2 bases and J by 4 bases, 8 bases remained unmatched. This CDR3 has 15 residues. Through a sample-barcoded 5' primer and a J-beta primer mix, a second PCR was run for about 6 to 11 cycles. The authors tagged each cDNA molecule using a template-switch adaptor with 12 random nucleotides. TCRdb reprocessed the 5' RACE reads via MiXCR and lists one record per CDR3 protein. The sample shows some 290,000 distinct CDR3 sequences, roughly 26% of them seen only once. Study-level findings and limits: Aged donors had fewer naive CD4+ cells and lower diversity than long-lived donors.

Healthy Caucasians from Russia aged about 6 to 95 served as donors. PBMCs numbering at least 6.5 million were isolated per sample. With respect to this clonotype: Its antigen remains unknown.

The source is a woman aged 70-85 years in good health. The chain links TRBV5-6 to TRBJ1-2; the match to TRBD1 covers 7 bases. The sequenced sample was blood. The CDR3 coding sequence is TGTGCCAGCAGCTTTTCGACAGGGCCCGGCTATGGCTACACCTTC. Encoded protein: CASSFSTGPGYGYTF.